This is a list of T cell receptor beta chains from one sample in a study of T cells in Graves' hyperthyroidism and ophthalmopathy. TCRdb ran MiXCR on the multiplex PCR reads and lists one entry per CDR3 protein. The table includes about 360,000 distinct CDR3 sequences, less than 15% detected once. Input material: blood. The receptors shown here come from a woman between 18 and 29 years old with Graves' hyperthyroidism. CDR3s include the opening cysteine and the closing phenylalanine or tryptophan. A D gene is named only where the DNA matches it firmly. Where a row states a size, it is once, few, many or the class of an expanded clone; other rows omit it.

j_call | v_call | d_call | clone_size | cdr3_aa | cdr3_nt
TRBJ1-3 | TRBV5-1 | . | few | CASSSGSPGNTIYF | TGCGCCAGCAGCTCGGGGAGTCCGGGAAACACCATATATTTT
TRBJ2-2 | TRBV9 | TRBD1 | . | CASSEPGQGRYGELFF | TGTGCCAGCAGCGAACCGGGACAGGGTCGATACGGGGAGCTGTTTTTT
TRBJ2-1 | TRBV5-1 | TRBD1 | many | CASSLVGTEPYNEQFF | TGCGCCAGCAGCTTGGTAGGGACAGAGCCATACAATGAGCAGTTCTTC
TRBJ1-3 | TRBV6-1 | . | few | CASSYSPGSGNTIYF | TGTGCCAGCAGTTACTCACCAGGGTCTGGAAACACCATATATTTT
TRBJ2-1 | TRBV18 | . | many | CASSSSLVLSSYNEQFF | TGTGCCAGCTCATCCTCCTTGGTACTCTCTTCCTACAATGAGCAGTTCTTC
TRBJ2-3 | TRBV20-1 | TRBD2 | few | CSARGISGDTDTQYF | TGCAGTGCTAGAGGTATTAGCGGGGACACAGATACGCAGTATTTT
TRBJ2-3 | TRBV7-3 | TRBD2 | many | CASSLAGGRGTDTQYF | TGTGCCAGCAGCCTCGCGGGCGGGAGAGGCACAGATACGCAGTATTTT
TRBJ2-3 | TRBV29-1 | . | . | CSVAGLADTQYF | TGCAGCGTTGCGGGGCTGGCAGATACGCAGTATTTT
TRBJ2-7 | TRBV28 | TRBD1 | many | CASTFRDRATYEQYF | TGTGCCAGCACCTTTAGGGACAGGGCCACCTACGAGCAGTACTTC
TRBJ1-4 | TRBV28 | . | many | CASRTGTANEKLFF | TGTGCCAGCAGGACCGGGACGGCGAATGAAAAACTGTTTTTT